A single sample is the source of the 24 T cell receptor beta chains below, sequenced in a study of PD-1 and CTLA-4 blockade in melanoma. The protocol was immunoSEQ multiplex PCR, while the TCRdb copy is restricted to in-frame clones and leaves out a portion. This sample has 34,000 or so clones, with 88% found just once. The source material was CD8+ T cells from peripheral blood, sampled from a patient given anti-PD-1 treatment. These receptor sequences come from a human donor with melanoma.

The V call is TRBV7-8, the J call TRBJ1-3; no definite D call. The CDR3 is made up of 14 amino acids. Trimming removed 5 bases at V and 0 bases at J, with 8 bases between. Germline V gene sequence: CDR1 SGHVS, CDR2 FQNEAQ. The CDR3 nucleotides are TGTGCCAGCAGCCCCTGGGCCTCTGGAAACACCATATATTTT. Amino acids: CASSPWASGNTIYF.

This clone was picked up one time. This chain links TRBV28 with TRBJ1-6, with 9 bases identical to TRBD1. In germline, CDR1 is MDHEN, CDR2 SYDVKM. With V trimmed by 3 bases and J by 7 bases, 1 base remained unmatched. This CDR3 comprises 14 residues. The CDR3 region has the DNA TGTGCCAGCAGTTTGACAGGGGGGAATTCACCCCTCCACTTT. This gives the protein CASSLTGGNSPLHF.

The chain combines TRBV19 with TRBJ1-5, with no clear D. The V and J ends lost 8 bases and 12 bases respectively, with 5 bases between them. This CDR3 has 8 amino acids. Per the germline V gene, CDR1 is LNHDA and CDR2 is SQIVND (reference sequence). CDR3 nucleotide sequence: TGTGCCAGTCGGGACCAGCATTTT. Translating it yields CASRDQHF. Filled out from reference TRBV19 and TRBJ1-5, the complete variable domain reads DGGITQSPKYLFRKEGQNVTLSCEQNLNHDAMYWYRQDPGQGLRLIYYSQIVNDFQKGDIAEGYSVSREKKESFPLTVTSAQKNPTAFYLCASRDQHFGDGTRLSIL.

The genes are TRBV6-6 and TRBJ2-1; 10 bases align to TRBD2. V lost 6 bases and J lost 5; bases outside the gene matches: 4. This CDR3 is built from 14 residues. Germline V gene sequence: CDR1 MNHNY, CDR2 SVGAGI (reference sequence). The CDR3 spells CASSPAGGNNEQFF. CDR3 sequence (DNA): TGTGCCAGCAGCCCAGCGGGGGGGAACAATGAGCAGTTCTTC.

The chain carries TRBV29-1 and TRBJ2-3; 12 bases are a match to TRBD2. Germline CDR1 reads SQVTM; CDR2 reads ANQGSEA. This CDR3 region has 17 residues. V was clipped by 4 bases and J by 1 base; unmatched bases: 9. The CDR3 loop reads CSVGASGGAGGTDTQYF. In DNA, the CDR3 is TGCAGCGTTGGGGCTAGCGGGGGGGCAGGAGGCACAGATACGCAGTATTTT.

Here the CDR3 DNA reads TGTGCCAGCAGTGTTCCGGGAGATGAAAAACTGTTTTTT. Its translation: CASSVPGDEKLFF. This chain connects TRBV25-1 to TRBJ1-4, with no clear D. In germline, CDR1 is MGHDK, CDR2 SYGVNS. The CDR3 extends over 13 amino acids. Trimming cost V 4 bases and J 6 bases, with 9 bases left between them. The full variable domain, in which reference TRBV25-1 and TRBJ1-4 provide the parts outside the CDR3, is EADIYQTPRYLVIGTGKKITLECSQTMGHDKMYWYQQDPGMELHLIHYSYGVNSTEKGDLSSESTVSRIRTEHFPLTLESARPSHTSQYLCASSVPGDEKLFFGSGTQLSVL.

This chain connects TRBV2 to TRBJ2-7; TRBD2 aligns across 8 bases. The CDR3 runs to 16 residues. The ends lost 7 bases at V and 3 bases at J; junction bases unmatched: 14. Germline V gene lookup returns CDR1 SNHLY and CDR2 FYNNEI. The CDR3 sequence is CASIEGPGLENYEQYF. CDR3 DNA: TGTGCCAGCATCGAGGGCCCGGGACTAGAGAACTACGAGCAGTACTTC.

The DNA of the CDR3 is TGTGCCAGCAGTTACTCGACAGACCGTATGAACACTGAAGCTTTCTTT. Translation gives CASSYSTDRMNTEAFF. The gene calls are TRBV6-2 or TRBV6-3 and TRBJ1-1; the D gene is possibly TRBD1 (5 bases). Germline CDR1 MNHEY, CDR2 SVGEGT. There are 16 residues in the CDR3. V was cut by 0 bases and J by 0 bases, with 11 bases left in between.

V usage is TRBV19 and J usage is TRBJ2-1; D might be TRBD1 (6 bases). This CDR3 contains 16 residues. V lost 8 bases to trimming and J lost 4 bases, with 21 bases between them. CDR1 and CDR2 from the germline V gene are LNHDA and SQIVND (reference sequence). CDR3 residues: CASLPSGTPYYNEQFF. The CDR3 coding sequence is TGTGCCAGTCTCCCGTCCGGGACACCTTATTACAATGAGCAGTTCTTC.

The genes are TRBV5-1 and TRBJ2-7; a weak D match, TRBD1 (5 bases). The V and J ends lost 4 bases and 2 bases respectively, with 13 bases between them. Germline loops: CDR1 SGHRS, CDR2 YFSETQ. The CDR3 runs to 14 residues. The CDR3 loop is CASSQPDSTYEQYF. CDR3 nucleotide sequence: TGCGCCAGCAGCCAACCAGACAGTACCTACGAGCAGTACTTC.

This clone showed up just once. V and J are TRBV15 and TRBJ1-1, with D maybe TRBD1 (6 bases). CDR1 is LNHNV and CDR2 is YYDKDF in the germline V gene (reference sequence). Trimming cost V 0 bases and J 3 bases, with 14 bases left between them. The CDR3 contains 16 residues. CDR3 DNA: TGTGCCACCAGCAGAGAGGGGGCGACGGCCCACACTGAAGCTTTCTTT. Translated: CATSREGATAHTEAFF.

This clone was seen a single time. V is TRBV24-1 and J is TRBJ2-1; D unresolved. CDR1 and CDR2 (germline): KGHDR, SFDVKD. The CDR3 has 13 amino acids. The V end lost 1 base, the J end lost 5 bases, and 5 bases lay between the germline ends. The CDR3 nucleotides are TGTGCCACCAGTGATTTCCCGCACAATGAGCAGTTCTTC. Translated: CATSDFPHNEQFF.

V and J are TRBV4-1 and TRBJ1-2; the D is unclear. The CDR3 has 14 residues. Trimming stripped 1 base from V and 8 bases from J, with 14 bases between. From germline, CDR1 is MGHRA and CDR2 YSYEKL. This chain's CDR3 is CASSQVGSSRGYTF. In nucleotides, the CDR3 is TGCGCCAGCAGCCAAGTCGGATCGAGCCGGGGCTACACCTTC.

The chain combines TRBV27 with TRBJ1-2; unclear D gene. Trimming took off 2 bases at V and 5 bases at J, with 15 bases between the two ends. The length of the CDR3 is 15 residues. The germline V gene has CDR1 MNHEY and CDR2 SMNVEV (reference sequence). The CDR3 here is CASSLSREKRYGYTF. CDR3 DNA sequence: TGTGCCAGCAGTTTAAGTAGGGAAAAGCGGTATGGCTACACCTTC.

The CDR3 loop is CASTYTLNTEAFF. The CDR3 region has the DNA TGTGCCAGTACCTATACCCTAAACACTGAAGCTTTCTTT. The chain combines TRBV19 with TRBJ1-1; D is ambiguous. Germline V gene lookup returns CDR1 LNHDA and CDR2 SQIVND (reference sequence). The CDR3 runs 13 residues. Trimming left V 7 bases short and J 2 bases short, with 11 bases between.

The chain couples TRBV6-5 to TRBJ1-5; 8 bases line up with TRBD1. V shed 7 bases, J shed 6 bases, and the junction held 8 bases outside the gene matches. This CDR3 is built from 14 residues. Germline V gene sequence: CDR1 MNHEY, CDR2 SVGAGI. The CDR3 DNA sequence: TGTGCCAGCACCCCTCAGGGGGCGAGTCAGCCCCAGCATTTT. Its translation: CASTPQGASQPQHF.

The chain has TRBV13 and TRBJ2-7; D might be TRBD2 (6 bases). Germline V gives CDR1 PRHDT, CDR2 FYEKMQ (reference sequence). Trimming shortened V by 5 bases and J by 6 bases, and 20 bases separated the two germline ends. The CDR3 is 15 residues long. CDR3 in DNA: TGTGCCAGCAGCCCTAAGATGGGAGGTCCCTCCGAGCAGTACTTC. This gives the protein CASSPKMGGPSEQYF.

As concerns this clone: No conserved phenylalanine or tryptophan ends this CDR3, so it is likely a read error. It is unclear where the CDR3 begins or ends on the DNA, so no DNA is shown, and the CDR3 is as TCRdb lists it. The J gene is TRBJ1-1, the V gene TRBV3-1 (or the pseudogene TRBV3-2); the D call TRBD1 from the table was never checked on the DNA. Germline V gene data show CDR1 as LGHDT and CDR2 as YNNKEL (reference sequence). From its first to its last residue, the CDR3 has 10 amino acids. The CDR3 region is CASSQECSFV.

The chain has TRBV29-1 and TRBJ1-1, with a weak D call TRBD1 (5 bases). Deletions cut 6 bases from V and 4 bases from J, with 12 bases between. Germline lookup yields CDR1 SQVTM and CDR2 ANQGSEA. The CDR3 sequence is 12 residues long. CDR3 bases: TGCAGCGTCTCCTGGGACGGCACTGAAGCTTTCTTT. Its translation: CSVSWDGTEAFF.

The genes are TRBV19 and TRBJ1-6, with D tentatively TRBD1 (6 bases). V lost 6 bases, J lost 10 bases, and 16 bases lay in between. CDR3 length equals 14 residues. CDR1 LNHDA and CDR2 SQIVND come from the germline V gene (reference sequence). The CDR3 nucleotides are TGTGCCAGTAGCCTCAGGGGACCGGCGTCACCCCTCCACTTT. It translates to CASSLRGPASPLHF.

The chain has TRBV7-2 and TRBJ2-7, with 10 positions matching TRBD2. Germline V CDR1 and CDR2: SGHTA, FQGNSA. V lost 5 bases to trimming and J lost 2 bases; unmatched junction nucleotides: 9. The CDR3 has 16 amino acids. The CDR3 coding sequence is TGTGCCAGCAGCCCTCGGCTAGCGGGGGCCCCCTACGAGCAGTACTTC. Translation gives CASSPRLAGAPYEQYF.

The chain joins TRBV29-1 to TRBJ2-3, with TRBD2 identical over 8 bases. The CDR3 consists of 13 residues. CDR1 is SQVTM, CDR2 ANQGSEA, per germline. After removal of 2 bases from V and 6 bases from J, the junction contained 4 bases not matched to a gene. CDR3 amino acids: CSVESGGRDTQYF. CDR3 in DNA: TGCAGCGTTGAAAGCGGGGGACGCGATACGCAGTATTTT.

The genes are TRBV18 and TRBJ2-1, with D possibly being TRBD1 (6 bases). The CDR3 extends over 16 amino acids. The germline V and J ends were trimmed by 4 bases and 3 bases, with 16 bases remaining between them. Germline V lookup: CDR1 KGHSH, CDR2 LQKENI. This CDR3 is CASSRERGTIYNEQFF. In DNA form, the CDR3 reads TGTGCCAGCTCACGGGAGAGGGGGACGATCTACAATGAGCAGTTCTTC.

J is TRBJ1-1 and V is TRBV4-1, with D unclear. The CDR3 covers 13 residues. From germline, CDR1 is MGHRA and CDR2 YSYEKL. Between the trimmed V and J ends, which lost 5 bases and 0 bases, there was a span of 7 bases. The DNA for the CDR3 is TGCGCCAGCAGCTTGATAGTGAACACTGAAGCTTTCTTT. This codes for CASSLIVNTEAFF.